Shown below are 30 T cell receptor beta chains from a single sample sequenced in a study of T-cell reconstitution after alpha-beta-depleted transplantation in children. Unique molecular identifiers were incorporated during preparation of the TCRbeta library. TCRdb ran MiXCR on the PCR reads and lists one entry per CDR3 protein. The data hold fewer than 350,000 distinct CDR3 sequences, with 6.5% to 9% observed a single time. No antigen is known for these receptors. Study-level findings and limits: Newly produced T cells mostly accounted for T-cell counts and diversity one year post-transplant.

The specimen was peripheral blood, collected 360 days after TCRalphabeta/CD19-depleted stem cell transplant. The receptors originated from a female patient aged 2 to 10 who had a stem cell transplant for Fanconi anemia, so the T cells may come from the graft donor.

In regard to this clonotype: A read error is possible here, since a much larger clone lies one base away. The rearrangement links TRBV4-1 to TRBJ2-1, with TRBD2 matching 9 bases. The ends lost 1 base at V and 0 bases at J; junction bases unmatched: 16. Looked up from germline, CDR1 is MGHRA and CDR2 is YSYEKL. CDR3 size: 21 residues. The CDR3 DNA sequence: TGCGCCAGCAGCCAAGGACCTAGGACTAGCGTGGGCCTCAACTCCTACAATGAGCAGTTCTTC. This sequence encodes CASSQGPRTSVGLNSYNEQFF.

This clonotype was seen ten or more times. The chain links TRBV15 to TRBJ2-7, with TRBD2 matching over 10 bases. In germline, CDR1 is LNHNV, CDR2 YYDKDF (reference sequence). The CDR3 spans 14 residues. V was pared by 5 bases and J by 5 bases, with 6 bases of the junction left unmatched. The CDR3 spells CATSYSGRNHEQYF. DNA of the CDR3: TGTGCCACCAGCTATAGCGGGAGGAATCACGAGCAGTACTTC.

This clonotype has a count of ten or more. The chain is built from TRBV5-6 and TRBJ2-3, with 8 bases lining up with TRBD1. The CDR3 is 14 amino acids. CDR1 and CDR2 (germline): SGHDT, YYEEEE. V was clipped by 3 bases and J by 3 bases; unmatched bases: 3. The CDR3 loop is CASSSGQGTDTQYF. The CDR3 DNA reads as TGTGCCAGCAGCTCAGGACAGGGAACAGATACGCAGTATTTT.

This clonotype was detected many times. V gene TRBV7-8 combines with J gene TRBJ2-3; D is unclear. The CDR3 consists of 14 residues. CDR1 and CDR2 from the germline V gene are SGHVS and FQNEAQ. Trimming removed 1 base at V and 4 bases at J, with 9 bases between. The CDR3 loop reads CASSLEGSSDTQYF. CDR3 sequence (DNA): TGTGCCAGCAGCTTAGAGGGCTCCTCAGATACGCAGTATTTT.

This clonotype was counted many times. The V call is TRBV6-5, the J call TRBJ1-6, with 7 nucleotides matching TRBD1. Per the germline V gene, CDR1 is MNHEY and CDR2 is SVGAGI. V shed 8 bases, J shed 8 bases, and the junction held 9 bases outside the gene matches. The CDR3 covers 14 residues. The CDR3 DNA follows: TGTGCCAGCCAGGCGGGACAGCATGATTCACCCCTCCACTTT. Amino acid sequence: CASQAGQHDSPLHF.

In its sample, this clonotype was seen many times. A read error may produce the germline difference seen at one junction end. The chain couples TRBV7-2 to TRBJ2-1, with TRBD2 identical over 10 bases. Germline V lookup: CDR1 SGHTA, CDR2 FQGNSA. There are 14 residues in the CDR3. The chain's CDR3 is CASSLSRTSGSQIF. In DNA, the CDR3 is TGTGCCAGCAGCTTAAGTAGGACTAGCGGAAGTCAAATCTTC.

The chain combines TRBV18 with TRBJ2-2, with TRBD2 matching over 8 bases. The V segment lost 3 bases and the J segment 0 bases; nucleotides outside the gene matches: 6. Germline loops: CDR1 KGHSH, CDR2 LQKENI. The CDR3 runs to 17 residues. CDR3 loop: CASSPGLARTNTGELFF. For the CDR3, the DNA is TGTGCCAGCTCACCTGGACTAGCCCGAACGAACACCGGGGAGCTGTTTTTT.

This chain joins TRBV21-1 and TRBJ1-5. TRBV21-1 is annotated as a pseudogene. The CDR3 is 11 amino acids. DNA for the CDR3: TGTGCCAGGGACCTCTATCAGCCCCAGCATTTT. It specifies CARDLYQPQHF.

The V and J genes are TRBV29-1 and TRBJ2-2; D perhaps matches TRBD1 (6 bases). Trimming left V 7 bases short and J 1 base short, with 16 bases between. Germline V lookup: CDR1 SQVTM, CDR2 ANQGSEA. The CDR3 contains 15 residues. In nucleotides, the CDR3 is TGCAGCGCAATTAAGACAGGCAGGAACACCGGGGAGCTGTTTTTT. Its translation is CSAIKTGRNTGELFF.

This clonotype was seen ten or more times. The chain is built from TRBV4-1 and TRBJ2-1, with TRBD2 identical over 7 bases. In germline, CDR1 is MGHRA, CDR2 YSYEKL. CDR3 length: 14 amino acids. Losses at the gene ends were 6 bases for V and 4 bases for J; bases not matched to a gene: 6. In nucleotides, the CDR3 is TGCGCCAGCAGTCGGGGGGTCGGATACAATGAGCAGTTCTTC. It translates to CASSRGVGYNEQFF.

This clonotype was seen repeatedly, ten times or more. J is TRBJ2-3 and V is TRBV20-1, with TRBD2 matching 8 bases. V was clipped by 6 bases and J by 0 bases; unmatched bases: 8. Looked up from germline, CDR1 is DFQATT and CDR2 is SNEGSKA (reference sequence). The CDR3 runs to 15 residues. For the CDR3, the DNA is TGCAGTGCCCAGCTTGGGACTAGAAGCACAGATACGCAGTATTTT. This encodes CSAQLGTRSTDTQYF.

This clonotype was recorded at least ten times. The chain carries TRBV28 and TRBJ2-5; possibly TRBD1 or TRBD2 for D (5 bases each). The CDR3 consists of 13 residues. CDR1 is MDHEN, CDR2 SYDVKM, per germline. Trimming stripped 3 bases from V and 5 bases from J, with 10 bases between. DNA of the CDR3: TGTGCCAGCAGTTTTGGGTGGGGGGAGACCCAGTACTTC. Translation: CASSFGWGETQYF.

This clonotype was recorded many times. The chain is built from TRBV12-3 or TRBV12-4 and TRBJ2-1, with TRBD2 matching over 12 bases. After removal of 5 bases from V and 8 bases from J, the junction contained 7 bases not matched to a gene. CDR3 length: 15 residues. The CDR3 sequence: CASSPGLAGWDEQFF. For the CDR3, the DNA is TGTGCCAGCAGTCCCGGACTAGCGGGGTGGGATGAGCAGTTCTTC.

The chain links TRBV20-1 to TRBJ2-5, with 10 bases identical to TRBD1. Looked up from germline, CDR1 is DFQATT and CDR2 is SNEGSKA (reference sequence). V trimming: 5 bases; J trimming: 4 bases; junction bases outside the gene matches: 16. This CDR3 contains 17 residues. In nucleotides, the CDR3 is TGCAGTGCTTCAGTTGGAGACAGGGGGCTCCCTAGAGAGACCCAGTACTTC. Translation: CSASVGDRGLPRETQYF.

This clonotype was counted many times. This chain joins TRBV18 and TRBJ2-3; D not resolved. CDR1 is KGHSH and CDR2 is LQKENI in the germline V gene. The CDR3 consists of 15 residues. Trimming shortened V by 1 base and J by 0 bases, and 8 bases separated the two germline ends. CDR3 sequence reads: CASSPRQVSTDTQYF. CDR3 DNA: TGTGCCAGCTCACCACGGCAGGTTAGCACAGATACGCAGTATTTT.

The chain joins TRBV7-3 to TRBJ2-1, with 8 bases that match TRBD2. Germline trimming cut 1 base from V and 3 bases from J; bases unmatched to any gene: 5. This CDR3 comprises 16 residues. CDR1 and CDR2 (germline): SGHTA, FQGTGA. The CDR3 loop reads CASSLNSGGGYNEQFF. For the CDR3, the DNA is TGTGCCAGCAGCTTAAATTCCGGGGGGGGCTACAATGAGCAGTTCTTC. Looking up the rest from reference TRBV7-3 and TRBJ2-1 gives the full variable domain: GAGVSQTPSNKVTEKGKYVELRCDPISGHTALYWYRQSLGQGPEFLIYFQGTGAADDSGLPNDRFFAVRPEGSVSTLKIQRTERGDSAVYLCASSLNSGGGYNEQFFGPGTRLTVL.

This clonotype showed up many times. CDR3 in amino acids: CATSDLGAGGNTGELFF. CDR3 DNA sequence: TGTGCCACCAGTGATTTGGGAGCGGGGGGGAACACCGGGGAGCTGTTTTTT. V gene TRBV24-1 combines with J gene TRBJ2-2; 9 nucleotides match TRBD2. V shed 0 bases and J 1 base; nucleotides not matched to a gene: 2. The CDR3 is made up of 17 amino acids. Germline V CDR1 and CDR2: KGHDR, SFDVKD.

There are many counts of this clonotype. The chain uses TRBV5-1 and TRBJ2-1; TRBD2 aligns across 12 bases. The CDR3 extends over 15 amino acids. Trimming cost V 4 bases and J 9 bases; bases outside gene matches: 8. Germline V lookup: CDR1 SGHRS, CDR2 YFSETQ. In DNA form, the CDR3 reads TGCGCCAGCAGCCCGACTAGCGGGAGTTATAGTGAGCAGTTCTTC. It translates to CASSPTSGSYSEQFF.

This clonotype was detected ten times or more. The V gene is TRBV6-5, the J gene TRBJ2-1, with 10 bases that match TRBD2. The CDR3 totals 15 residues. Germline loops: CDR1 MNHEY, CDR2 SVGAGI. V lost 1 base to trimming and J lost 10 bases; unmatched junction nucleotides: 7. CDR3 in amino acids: CASSYFGTSASEQFF. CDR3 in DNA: TGTGCCAGCAGTTACTTCGGGACTAGCGCAAGCGAGCAGTTCTTC.

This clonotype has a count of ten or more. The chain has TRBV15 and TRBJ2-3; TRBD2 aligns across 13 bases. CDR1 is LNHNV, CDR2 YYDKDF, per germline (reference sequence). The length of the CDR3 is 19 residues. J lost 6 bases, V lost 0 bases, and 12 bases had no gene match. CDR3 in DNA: TGTGCCACCAGCAGAGATGACGGGACTAGCGGGGCTCCCGAGGATACGCAGTATTTT. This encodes CATSRDDGTSGAPEDTQYF. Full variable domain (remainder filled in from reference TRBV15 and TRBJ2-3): DAMVIQNPRYQVTQFGKPVTLSCSQTLNHNVMYWYQQKSSQAPKLLFHYYDKDFNNEADTPDNFQSRRPNTSFCFLDIRSPGLGDTAMYLCATSRDDGTSGAPEDTQYFGPGTRLTVL.

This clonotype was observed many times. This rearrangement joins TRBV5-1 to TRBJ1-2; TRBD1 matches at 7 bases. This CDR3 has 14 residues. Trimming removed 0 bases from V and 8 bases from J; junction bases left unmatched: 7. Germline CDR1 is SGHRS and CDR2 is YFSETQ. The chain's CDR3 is CASSLGQGSNGYTF. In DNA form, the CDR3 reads TGCGCCAGCAGCTTGGGACAGGGATCAAACGGCTACACCTTC.

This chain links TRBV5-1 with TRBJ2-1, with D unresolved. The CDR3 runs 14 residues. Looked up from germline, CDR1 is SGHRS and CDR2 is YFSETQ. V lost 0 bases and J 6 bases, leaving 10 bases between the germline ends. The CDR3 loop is CASSLVRVGNEQFF. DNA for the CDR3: TGCGCCAGCAGCTTGGTTCGTGTGGGCAATGAGCAGTTCTTC.

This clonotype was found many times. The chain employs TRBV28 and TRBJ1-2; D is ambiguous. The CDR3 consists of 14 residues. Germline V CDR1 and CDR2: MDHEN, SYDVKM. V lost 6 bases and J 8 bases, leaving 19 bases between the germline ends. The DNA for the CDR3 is TGTGCCAGCAGGCTAGGAGCGGGGTCGCAGGGCTACACCTTC. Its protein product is CASRLGAGSQGYTF.

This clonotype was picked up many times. Here the CDR3 DNA reads TGTGCCAGCAGTTTTCTACTAGCGGTGAACACCGGGGAGCTGTTTTTT. Protein product: CASSFLLAVNTGELFF. This sequence joins TRBV28 and TRBJ2-2, with 8 bases matching TRBD2. CDR1 MDHEN and CDR2 SYDVKM come from the germline V gene. J lost 1 base, V lost 3 bases, and 4 bases had no gene match. This CDR3 comprises 16 residues.

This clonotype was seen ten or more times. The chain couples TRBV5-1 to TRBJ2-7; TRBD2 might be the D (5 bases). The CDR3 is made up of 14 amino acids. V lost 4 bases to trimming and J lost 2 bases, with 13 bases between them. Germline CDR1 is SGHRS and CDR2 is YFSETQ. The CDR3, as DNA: TGCGCCAGCAGCCCCCTAGCCGCTACCTACGAGCAGTACTTC. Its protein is CASSPLAATYEQYF.

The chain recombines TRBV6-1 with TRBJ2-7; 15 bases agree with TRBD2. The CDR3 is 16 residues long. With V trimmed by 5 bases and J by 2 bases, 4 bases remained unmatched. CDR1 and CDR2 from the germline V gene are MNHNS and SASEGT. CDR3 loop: CASSQGLAGGTYEQYF. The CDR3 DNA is TGTGCCAGCAGTCAGGGACTAGCGGGGGGAACCTACGAGCAGTACTTC.

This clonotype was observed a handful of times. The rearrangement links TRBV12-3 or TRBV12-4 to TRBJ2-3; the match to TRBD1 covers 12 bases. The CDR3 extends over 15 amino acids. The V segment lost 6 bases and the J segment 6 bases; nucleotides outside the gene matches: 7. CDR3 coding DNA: TGTGCCAGCAGAAGGGGGACAGGGGGCTCGGATACGCAGTATTTT. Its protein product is CASRRGTGGSDTQYF.

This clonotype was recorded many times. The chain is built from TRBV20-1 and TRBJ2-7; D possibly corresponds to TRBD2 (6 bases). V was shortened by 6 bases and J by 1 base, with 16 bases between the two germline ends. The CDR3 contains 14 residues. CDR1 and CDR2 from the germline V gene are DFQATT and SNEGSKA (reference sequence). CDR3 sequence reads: CSAFGGISSYEQYF. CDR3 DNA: TGCAGTGCCTTCGGGGGTATAAGTTCCTACGAGCAGTACTTC.

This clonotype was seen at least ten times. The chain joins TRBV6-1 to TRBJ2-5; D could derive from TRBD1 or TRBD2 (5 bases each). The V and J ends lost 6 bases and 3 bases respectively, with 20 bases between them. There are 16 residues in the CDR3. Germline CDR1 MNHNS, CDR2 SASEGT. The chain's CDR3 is CASRRGPSPGKETQYF. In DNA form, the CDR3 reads TGTGCCAGCAGACGGGGACCATCCCCCGGGAAAGAGACCCAGTACTTC.

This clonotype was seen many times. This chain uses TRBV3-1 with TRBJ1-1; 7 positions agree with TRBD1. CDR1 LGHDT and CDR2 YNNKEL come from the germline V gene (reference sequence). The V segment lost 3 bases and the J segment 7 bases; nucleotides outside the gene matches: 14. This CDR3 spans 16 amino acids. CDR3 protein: CASSQASGGYRSEAFF. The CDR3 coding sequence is TGTGCCAGCAGCCAGGCCTCAGGGGGGTACAGAAGTGAAGCTTTCTTT.